A single sample gave rise to the 31 T cell receptor beta chains below, sequenced in a study of shared T cell receptors in the human thymus. Clones were read by immunoSEQ multiplex PCR, and TCRdb kept only the in-frame ones, dropping some. The sample holds 500,000 to 550,000 clones, 75% to 85% seen once. This sample also appeared in a second study, on human thymus T cells.

Sequencing input: thymocytes. The origin of the receptors is a boy younger than two with a congenital heart defect.

In this sample, this clone turned up a few times. The chain carries TRBV6-1 and TRBJ2-7, with D perhaps matching TRBD1 (6 bases). From germline, CDR1 is MNHNS and CDR2 SASEGT. The length of the CDR3 is 14 residues. V was shortened by 5 bases and J by 6 bases, with 17 bases between the two germline ends. The CDR3 protein is CASSSTGSGSEQYF. CDR3 DNA sequence: TGTGCCAGCAGTTCTACAGGGTCGGGGTCCGAGCAGTACTTC.

The chain is built from TRBV4-2 and TRBJ2-7; 8 nucleotides align to TRBD2. From germline, CDR1 is LGHNA and CDR2 YNFKEQ. With 1 base clipped from V and 6 bases from J, the junction kept 5 bases outside the gene matches. This CDR3 region has 14 residues. For the CDR3, the DNA is TGTGCCAGCAGCCAAGGTGGACTAGCTTTCGAGCAGTACTTC. Protein sequence: CASSQGGLAFEQYF.

The chain recombines TRBV4-3 with TRBJ1-1; D is undetermined. This CDR3 has 14 amino acids. Germline values: CDR1 LGHNA, CDR2 YSLEER. Trimming stripped 0 bases from V and 5 bases from J, with 10 bases between. The CDR3 sequence is CASSQERRETEAFF. The CDR3, as DNA: TGCGCCAGCAGCCAAGAAAGAAGGGAGACTGAAGCTTTCTTT.

The J gene is TRBJ2-1, the V gene TRBV7-2, with 11 positions matching TRBD2. The CDR3 runs 17 residues. Germline trimming cut 6 bases from V and 4 bases from J; bases unmatched to any gene: 11. The germline CDR1 and CDR2 sequences are SGHTA and FQGNSA. CDR3 sequence (DNA): TGTGCCAGCAGATGGATGGTTAGCGGGAGGGATTACAATGAGCAGTTCTTC. Its protein product is CASRWMVSGRDYNEQFF.

The rearrangement uses TRBV5-4 and TRBJ2-3; TRBD2 agrees at 10 bases. The CDR3 is made up of 17 amino acids. Looked up from germline, CDR1 is SGHNT and CDR2 is YYREEE (reference sequence). V was pared by 0 bases and J by 2 bases, with 6 bases of the junction left unmatched. The CDR3 nucleotides are TGTGCCAGCAGCTTGGACGTAGCGGGAGGATACACAGATACGCAGTATTTT. As protein: CASSLDVAGGYTDTQYF.

The table lists this clone with a few counts. V and J are TRBV5-6 and TRBJ2-7, with 15 positions matching TRBD2. The CDR3 consists of 17 residues. V dropped 0 bases and J dropped 6; count of bases not matched to a gene: 7. The germline V gene has CDR1 SGHDT and CDR2 YYEEEE. CDR3 sequence: CASSLEGLAGGLVEQYF. The CDR3 coding sequence is TGTGCCAGCAGCTTGGAAGGACTAGCGGGAGGGCTTGTCGAGCAGTACTTC.

The V and J genes are TRBV20-1 and TRBJ2-3; D not resolved. The germline V gene encodes CDR1 DFQATT and CDR2 SNEGSKA (reference sequence). V dropped 1 base and J dropped 6 bases, with 5 bases sitting between them. The CDR3 spans 11 residues. The CDR3 sequence: CSARVLDTQYF. For the CDR3, the DNA is TGCAGTGCTAGAGTCCTGGATACGCAGTATTTT.

The chain couples TRBV27 to TRBJ1-5; TRBD1 matches 12 bases. The CDR3 spans 16 residues. V dropped 4 bases and J dropped 8; count of bases not matched to a gene: 9. Germline assignment: CDR1 MNHEY and CDR2 SMNVEV (reference sequence). CDR3 in amino acids: CASSSEGTGGAEPQHF. The CDR3 DNA is TGTGCCAGCAGTTCCGAGGGGACAGGGGGCGCCGAGCCCCAGCATTTT.

The V and J genes are TRBV4-3 and TRBJ2-3, with 8 nucleotides matching TRBD2. The V and J ends lost 0 bases and 1 base, in that order; junction bases with no gene match: 9. Looked up from germline, CDR1 is LGHNA and CDR2 is YSLEER. CDR3 length equals 18 residues. The CDR3: CASSQEQLGLAGTDTQYF. In DNA form, the CDR3 reads TGCGCCAGCAGCCAAGAGCAACTCGGACTAGCAGGCACAGATACGCAGTATTTT.

V and J are TRBV10-3 and TRBJ2-7; TRBD1 matches at 9 bases. The ends lost 3 bases at V and 3 bases at J; junction bases unmatched: 12. The CDR3 contains 17 residues. The V gene's germline CDR1 is ENHRY and CDR2 SYGVKD. DNA for the CDR3: TGTGCCATCAGTGAAAGGATAAGGACAGGGGTTAACTACGAGCAGTACTTC. Protein product: CAISERIRTGVNYEQYF.

This chain connects TRBV7-6 to TRBJ2-1; D unclear. The CDR3 is made up of 17 amino acids. The germline CDR1 and CDR2 sequences are SGHVS and FNYEAQ. Trimming removed 3 bases at V and 0 bases at J, with 15 bases between. CDR3 sequence (DNA): TGTGCCAGCAGCTTTCTCGACATCCCGAGCTCCTACAATGAGCAGTTCTTC. Its protein product is CASSFLDIPSSYNEQFF.

This rearrangement joins TRBV30 to TRBJ2-5, with 9 bases lining up with TRBD1. The DNA end is a closer match to TRBJ2-7, so the J assignment may be wrong. Germline values: CDR1 GTSNPN, CDR2 SVGIG (reference sequence). This CDR3 spans 18 amino acids. DNA for the CDR3: TGTGCCTTCGTAACTTACAGCTCCGGGACAGGGTTCCCCTACGAGCAGTACTTC. Translated, it gives CAFVTYSSGTGFPYEQYF.

The chain has TRBV4-3 and TRBJ2-7, with TRBD1 identical over 9 bases. The CDR3 spans 18 residues. V lost 5 bases to trimming and J lost 6 bases; unmatched junction nucleotides: 20. The germline gives CDR1 LGHNA, CDR2 YSLEER. The CDR3 DNA reads as TGCGCCAGCAGCTCCAGGGGGGGTGGACAGGGGAGGTCTACCGAGCAGTACTTC. Its translation is CASSSRGGGQGRSTEQYF.

This clone was recorded only once. The chain uses TRBV9 and TRBJ2-1; TRBD2 matches at 7 bases. Germline trimming cut 1 base from V and 10 bases from J; bases unmatched to any gene: 11. The CDR3 covers 15 residues. CDR1 and CDR2 from the germline V gene are SGDLS and YYNGEE. CDR3 protein: CASSVRAGERDEQFF. In DNA form, the CDR3 reads TGTGCCAGCAGCGTAAGGGCGGGAGAACGGGACGAGCAGTTCTTC.

The chain joins TRBV5-4 to TRBJ2-5; 13 bases match TRBD2. The germline gives CDR1 SGHNT, CDR2 YYREEE (reference sequence). The CDR3 runs to 15 residues. Trimming took 3 bases from V and 3 from J; bases not matched to a gene: 2. As DNA, the CDR3 is TGTGCCAGCAGCTGGGGACTAGCGGGAAAAGAGACCCAGTACTTC. Its translation is CASSWGLAGKETQYF.

The chain employs TRBV7-2 and TRBJ2-7; 13 bases are a match to TRBD2. V dropped 3 bases and J dropped 0; count of bases not matched to a gene: 8. Germline CDR1 is SGHTA and CDR2 is FQGNSA. The CDR3 loop spans 18 amino acids. DNA of the CDR3: TGTGCCAGCAGCTTCGGGACTAGCGGGGACGGGAGCTCCTACGAGCAGTACTTC. Amino acid sequence: CASSFGTSGDGSSYEQYF.

The chain joins TRBV11-2 to TRBJ1-1; TRBD1 might be the D (5 bases). Germline V gene data show CDR1 as SGHAT and CDR2 as FQNNGV. CDR3 size: 16 residues. V was trimmed by 4 bases and J by 1 base, leaving 16 bases between them. The CDR3 DNA sequence: TGTGCCAGCAGCTCATGGTATGGCGGGACGAACACTGAAGCTTTCTTT. Translated, it gives CASSSWYGGTNTEAFF.

The chain joins TRBV4-3 to TRBJ2-7; a weak D match, TRBD2 (6 bases). Looked up from germline, CDR1 is LGHNA and CDR2 is YSLEER. The V end lost 0 bases, the J end lost 0 bases, and 15 bases lay between the germline ends. The CDR3 extends over 17 amino acids. The CDR3 loop reads CASSQDRGTHYSYEQYF. CDR3 sequence (DNA): TGCGCCAGCAGCCAAGATCGGGGGACTCACTACTCCTACGAGCAGTACTTC.

J is TRBJ2-5 and V is TRBV11-2; TRBD2 matches 7 bases. V trimming: 5 bases; J trimming: 2 bases; junction bases outside the gene matches: 20. Germline CDR1 and CDR2: SGHAT and FQNNGV. The CDR3 runs 19 residues. CDR3 region: CASSHEGTAGVGLQETQYF. CDR3 DNA sequence: TGTGCCAGCAGCCACGAGGGGACGGCGGGAGTCGGGTTACAAGAGACCCAGTACTTC.

This clone came up once. This rearrangement joins TRBV20-1 to TRBJ2-2; no firm D call. V shed 3 bases and J shed 4 bases, with 3 bases lying between them. The CDR3 contains 11 residues. Germline CDR1 is DFQATT and CDR2 is SNEGSKA (reference sequence). This chain's CDR3 is CSASFTGELFF. CDR3 DNA: TGCAGTGCTAGCTTCACCGGGGAGCTGTTTTTT.

V is TRBV7-9 and J is TRBJ2-7, with 7 positions matching TRBD2. Looked up from germline, CDR1 is SEHNR and CDR2 is FQNEAQ (reference sequence). This CDR3 is 15 amino acids long. The junction had 9 bases not matched to a gene; V was cut back by 5 bases and J by 2 bases. Written as DNA, the CDR3 is TGTGCCAGCAGCGGTAGAGGACGGGAGGCCTACGAGCAGTACTTC. It translates to CASSGRGREAYEQYF. The full variable domain, completed using reference TRBV7-9 and TRBJ2-7, is DTGVSQNPRHKITKRGQNVTFRCDPISEHNRLYWYRQTLGQGPEFLTYFQNEAQLEKSRLLSDRFSAERPKGSFSTLEIQRTEQGDSAMYLCASSGRGREAYEQYFGPGTRLTVT.

The chain carries TRBV19 and TRBJ2-7; 8 nucleotides align to TRBD2. The CDR3 runs to 15 residues. J gave up 1 base and V 5 bases, and 7 bases lay outside the gene matches. CDR1 and CDR2 (germline): LNHDA, SQIVND (reference sequence). CDR3 sequence reads: CASSARLATSYEQYF. In DNA, the CDR3 is TGTGCCAGTAGTGCCCGACTAGCGACATCCTACGAGCAGTACTTC.

The rearrangement joins TRBV25-1 to TRBJ2-7; 10 nucleotides line up with TRBD1. Germline values: CDR1 MGHDK, CDR2 SYGVNS. V was clipped by 6 bases and J by 2 bases; unmatched bases: 7. This CDR3 contains 15 residues. CDR3 bases: TGTGCCAGCAGAGAGACAGGGGGCGCGACCTACGAGCAGTACTTC. It is translated as CASRETGGATYEQYF.

The J gene is TRBJ2-7, the V gene TRBV20-1; 7 bases line up with TRBD2. V lost 1 base, J lost 7 bases, and 1 base stayed unmatched. The CDR3 has 11 residues. Germline V gene lookup returns CDR1 DFQATT and CDR2 SNEGSKA (reference sequence). CDR3 DNA sequence: TGCAGTGCTAGAGCCGGGGGGGAGCAGTACTTC. It codes for CSARAGGEQYF.

The chain employs TRBV27 and TRBJ2-2; maybe TRBD1 (5 bases). Germline-derived CDR1 and CDR2 are MNHEY and SMNVEV (reference sequence). The length of the CDR3 is 16 residues. V lost 2 bases and J lost 2, with 12 bases in between. The CDR3: CASSLMWQGNTGELFF. The CDR3 DNA is TGTGCCAGCAGTTTAATGTGGCAGGGTAACACCGGGGAGCTGTTTTTT.

The chain links TRBV6-7 to TRBJ2-3, with D unresolved. TRBV6-7 is labeled an ORF, and its function is uncertain. This CDR3 is built from 12 residues. The germline V and J ends were trimmed by 2 bases and 6 bases, with 6 bases remaining between them. The CDR3 sequence: CASSYPLDTQYF. The CDR3 DNA follows: TGTGCCAGCAGTTACCCGTTGGATACGCAGTATTTT.

The genes are TRBV29-1 and TRBJ2-3; 10 positions agree with TRBD1. Losses at the gene ends were 1 base for V and 4 bases for J; bases not matched to a gene: 8. The CDR3 extends over 16 amino acids. Germline CDR1 reads SQVTM; CDR2 reads ANQGSEA. The CDR3 DNA is TGCAGCGTTGAAGGGCGACAGGGGGCGACCGCAGATACGCAGTATTTT. Protein product: CSVEGRQGATADTQYF.

This clone was detected a few times. This rearrangement joins TRBV4-3 to TRBJ2-7; TRBD2 matches at 16 bases. The CDR3 spans 17 residues. The junction had 7 bases not matched to a gene; V was cut back by 1 base and J by 7 bases. Germline loops: CDR1 LGHNA, CDR2 YSLEER. For the CDR3, the DNA is TGCGCCAGCAGCCAAGTAGAGGGACTAGCGGGAGGGGGGGAGCAGTACTTC. Residues: CASSQVEGLAGGGEQYF.

This sequence joins TRBV5-6 and TRBJ1-5, with D hard to call. CDR1 and CDR2 from the germline V gene are SGHDT and YYEEEE. The V end lost 2 bases, the J end lost 2 bases, and 11 bases lay between the germline ends. The CDR3 runs to 15 residues. This CDR3 reads CASSFKVQGNQPQHF. As DNA, the CDR3 is TGTGCCAGCAGCTTTAAAGTCCAGGGCAATCAGCCCCAGCATTTT. Together with reference TRBV5-6 and TRBJ1-5, the CDR3 gives the full variable domain: DAGVTQSPTHLIKTRGQQVTLRCSPKSGHDTVSWYQQALGQGPQFIFQYYEEEERQRGNFPDRFSGHQFPNYSSELNVNALLLGDSALYLCASSFKVQGNQPQHFGDGTRLSIL.

The chain has TRBV19 and TRBJ2-5; TRBD2 matches at 7 bases. The germline CDR1 and CDR2 sequences are LNHDA and SQIVND (reference sequence). The CDR3 is 19 amino acids. V trimming: 6 bases; J trimming: 5 bases; junction bases outside the gene matches: 24. CDR3 sequence reads: CASRAPEGYGTKKKETQYF. As DNA, the CDR3 is TGTGCCAGTAGAGCCCCCGAGGGTTATGGGACTAAAAAAAAGGAGACCCAGTACTTC.

The CDR3 sequence is CASTGAGETQYF. Written as DNA, the CDR3 is TGTGCCAGCACAGGGGCTGGAGAGACCCAGTACTTC. The rearrangement joins TRBV6-1 to TRBJ2-5; tentative D call: TRBD1 (6 bases). Trimming pared 7 bases from V and 4 bases from J, leaving 10 bases between. Germline V gene data show CDR1 as MNHNS and CDR2 as SASEGT. The CDR3 loop spans 12 amino acids.